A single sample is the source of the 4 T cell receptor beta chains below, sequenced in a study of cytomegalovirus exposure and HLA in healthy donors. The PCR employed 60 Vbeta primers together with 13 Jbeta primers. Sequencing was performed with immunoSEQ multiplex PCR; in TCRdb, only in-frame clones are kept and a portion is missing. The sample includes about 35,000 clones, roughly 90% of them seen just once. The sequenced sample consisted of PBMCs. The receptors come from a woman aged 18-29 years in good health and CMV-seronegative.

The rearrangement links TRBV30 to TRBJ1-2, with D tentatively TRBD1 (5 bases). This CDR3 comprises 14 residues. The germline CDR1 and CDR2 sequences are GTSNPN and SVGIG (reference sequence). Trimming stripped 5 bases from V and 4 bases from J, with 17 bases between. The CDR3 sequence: CAWGPRVRFYGYTF. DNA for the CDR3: TGTGCCTGGGGACCCAGGGTACGTTTCTATGGCTACACCTTC.

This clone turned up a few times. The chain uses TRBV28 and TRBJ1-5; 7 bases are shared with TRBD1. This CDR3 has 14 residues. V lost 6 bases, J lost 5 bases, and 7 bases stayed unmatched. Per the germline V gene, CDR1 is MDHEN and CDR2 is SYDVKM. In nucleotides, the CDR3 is TGTGCCAGCAGGAATCGACAGGGCTATCAGCCCCAGCATTTT. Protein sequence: CASRNRQGYQPQHF.

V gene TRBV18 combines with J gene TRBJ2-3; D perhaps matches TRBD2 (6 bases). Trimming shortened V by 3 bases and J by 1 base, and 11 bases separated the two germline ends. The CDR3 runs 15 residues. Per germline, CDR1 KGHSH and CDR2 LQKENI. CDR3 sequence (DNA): TGTGCCAGCTCACCGAGGCGGGATGGCACAGATACGCAGTATTTT. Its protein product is CASSPRRDGTDTQYF.

This CDR3 is CASSLDRGLSQETQYF. CDR3 coding DNA: TGTGCCAGCAGTTTGGACAGGGGGCTAAGCCAAGAGACCCAGTACTTC. The rearrangement joins TRBV2 to TRBJ2-5; 11 bases match TRBD1. The CDR3 length is 16 residues. Germline V gene sequence: CDR1 SNHLY, CDR2 FYNNEI. V was clipped by 5 bases and J by 1 base; unmatched bases: 6.